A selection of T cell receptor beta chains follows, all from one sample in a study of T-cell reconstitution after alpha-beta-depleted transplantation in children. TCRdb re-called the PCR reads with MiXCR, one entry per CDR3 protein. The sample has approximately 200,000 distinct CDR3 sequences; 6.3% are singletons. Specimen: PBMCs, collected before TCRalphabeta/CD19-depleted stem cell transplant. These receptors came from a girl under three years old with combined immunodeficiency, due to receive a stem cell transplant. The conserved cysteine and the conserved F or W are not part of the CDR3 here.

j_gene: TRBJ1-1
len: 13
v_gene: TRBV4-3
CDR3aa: ASSQGDRGWTEAF

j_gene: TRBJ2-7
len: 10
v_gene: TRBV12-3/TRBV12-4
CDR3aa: ASSSIWGEQY

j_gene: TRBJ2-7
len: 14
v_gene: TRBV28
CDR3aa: ASSVDKADSSYEQY

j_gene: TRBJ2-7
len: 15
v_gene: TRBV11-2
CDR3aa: ASSLDRDTSGDYEQY

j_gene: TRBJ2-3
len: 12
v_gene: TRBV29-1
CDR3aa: SVLSGSSVDTQY

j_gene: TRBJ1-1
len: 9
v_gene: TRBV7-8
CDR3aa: ATAGGLEAF

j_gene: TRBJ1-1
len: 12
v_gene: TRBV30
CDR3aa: ARDSVGMNTEAF

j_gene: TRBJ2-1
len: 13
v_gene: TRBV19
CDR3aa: ASSTYRGKDNEQF

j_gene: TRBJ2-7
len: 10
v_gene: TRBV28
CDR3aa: ASSTTSYEQY

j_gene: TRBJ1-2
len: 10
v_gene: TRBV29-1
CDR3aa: SGWTGDYGYT

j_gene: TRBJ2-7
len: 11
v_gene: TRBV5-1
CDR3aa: ASSLDTVYEQY

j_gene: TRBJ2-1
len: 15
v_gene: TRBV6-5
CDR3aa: ASSYLSGRTPYNEQF

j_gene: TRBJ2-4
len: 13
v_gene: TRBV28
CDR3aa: ASSLARTGRDIQY

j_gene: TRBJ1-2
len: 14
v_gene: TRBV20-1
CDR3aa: SARKRAATGGFGYT

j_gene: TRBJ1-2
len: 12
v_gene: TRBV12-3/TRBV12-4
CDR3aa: ASSFQGAKHGYT

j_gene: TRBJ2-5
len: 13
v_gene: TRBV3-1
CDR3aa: ASRRLAGGLETQY

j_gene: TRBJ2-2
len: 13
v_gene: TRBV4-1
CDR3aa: ASSQVQGNTGELF

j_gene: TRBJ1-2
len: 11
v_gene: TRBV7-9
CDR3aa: ASSNGPLYGYT

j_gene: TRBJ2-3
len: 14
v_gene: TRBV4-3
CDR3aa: ASSQHRTSRTDTQY

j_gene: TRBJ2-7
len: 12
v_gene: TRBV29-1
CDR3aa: SVVNRDTAYEQY